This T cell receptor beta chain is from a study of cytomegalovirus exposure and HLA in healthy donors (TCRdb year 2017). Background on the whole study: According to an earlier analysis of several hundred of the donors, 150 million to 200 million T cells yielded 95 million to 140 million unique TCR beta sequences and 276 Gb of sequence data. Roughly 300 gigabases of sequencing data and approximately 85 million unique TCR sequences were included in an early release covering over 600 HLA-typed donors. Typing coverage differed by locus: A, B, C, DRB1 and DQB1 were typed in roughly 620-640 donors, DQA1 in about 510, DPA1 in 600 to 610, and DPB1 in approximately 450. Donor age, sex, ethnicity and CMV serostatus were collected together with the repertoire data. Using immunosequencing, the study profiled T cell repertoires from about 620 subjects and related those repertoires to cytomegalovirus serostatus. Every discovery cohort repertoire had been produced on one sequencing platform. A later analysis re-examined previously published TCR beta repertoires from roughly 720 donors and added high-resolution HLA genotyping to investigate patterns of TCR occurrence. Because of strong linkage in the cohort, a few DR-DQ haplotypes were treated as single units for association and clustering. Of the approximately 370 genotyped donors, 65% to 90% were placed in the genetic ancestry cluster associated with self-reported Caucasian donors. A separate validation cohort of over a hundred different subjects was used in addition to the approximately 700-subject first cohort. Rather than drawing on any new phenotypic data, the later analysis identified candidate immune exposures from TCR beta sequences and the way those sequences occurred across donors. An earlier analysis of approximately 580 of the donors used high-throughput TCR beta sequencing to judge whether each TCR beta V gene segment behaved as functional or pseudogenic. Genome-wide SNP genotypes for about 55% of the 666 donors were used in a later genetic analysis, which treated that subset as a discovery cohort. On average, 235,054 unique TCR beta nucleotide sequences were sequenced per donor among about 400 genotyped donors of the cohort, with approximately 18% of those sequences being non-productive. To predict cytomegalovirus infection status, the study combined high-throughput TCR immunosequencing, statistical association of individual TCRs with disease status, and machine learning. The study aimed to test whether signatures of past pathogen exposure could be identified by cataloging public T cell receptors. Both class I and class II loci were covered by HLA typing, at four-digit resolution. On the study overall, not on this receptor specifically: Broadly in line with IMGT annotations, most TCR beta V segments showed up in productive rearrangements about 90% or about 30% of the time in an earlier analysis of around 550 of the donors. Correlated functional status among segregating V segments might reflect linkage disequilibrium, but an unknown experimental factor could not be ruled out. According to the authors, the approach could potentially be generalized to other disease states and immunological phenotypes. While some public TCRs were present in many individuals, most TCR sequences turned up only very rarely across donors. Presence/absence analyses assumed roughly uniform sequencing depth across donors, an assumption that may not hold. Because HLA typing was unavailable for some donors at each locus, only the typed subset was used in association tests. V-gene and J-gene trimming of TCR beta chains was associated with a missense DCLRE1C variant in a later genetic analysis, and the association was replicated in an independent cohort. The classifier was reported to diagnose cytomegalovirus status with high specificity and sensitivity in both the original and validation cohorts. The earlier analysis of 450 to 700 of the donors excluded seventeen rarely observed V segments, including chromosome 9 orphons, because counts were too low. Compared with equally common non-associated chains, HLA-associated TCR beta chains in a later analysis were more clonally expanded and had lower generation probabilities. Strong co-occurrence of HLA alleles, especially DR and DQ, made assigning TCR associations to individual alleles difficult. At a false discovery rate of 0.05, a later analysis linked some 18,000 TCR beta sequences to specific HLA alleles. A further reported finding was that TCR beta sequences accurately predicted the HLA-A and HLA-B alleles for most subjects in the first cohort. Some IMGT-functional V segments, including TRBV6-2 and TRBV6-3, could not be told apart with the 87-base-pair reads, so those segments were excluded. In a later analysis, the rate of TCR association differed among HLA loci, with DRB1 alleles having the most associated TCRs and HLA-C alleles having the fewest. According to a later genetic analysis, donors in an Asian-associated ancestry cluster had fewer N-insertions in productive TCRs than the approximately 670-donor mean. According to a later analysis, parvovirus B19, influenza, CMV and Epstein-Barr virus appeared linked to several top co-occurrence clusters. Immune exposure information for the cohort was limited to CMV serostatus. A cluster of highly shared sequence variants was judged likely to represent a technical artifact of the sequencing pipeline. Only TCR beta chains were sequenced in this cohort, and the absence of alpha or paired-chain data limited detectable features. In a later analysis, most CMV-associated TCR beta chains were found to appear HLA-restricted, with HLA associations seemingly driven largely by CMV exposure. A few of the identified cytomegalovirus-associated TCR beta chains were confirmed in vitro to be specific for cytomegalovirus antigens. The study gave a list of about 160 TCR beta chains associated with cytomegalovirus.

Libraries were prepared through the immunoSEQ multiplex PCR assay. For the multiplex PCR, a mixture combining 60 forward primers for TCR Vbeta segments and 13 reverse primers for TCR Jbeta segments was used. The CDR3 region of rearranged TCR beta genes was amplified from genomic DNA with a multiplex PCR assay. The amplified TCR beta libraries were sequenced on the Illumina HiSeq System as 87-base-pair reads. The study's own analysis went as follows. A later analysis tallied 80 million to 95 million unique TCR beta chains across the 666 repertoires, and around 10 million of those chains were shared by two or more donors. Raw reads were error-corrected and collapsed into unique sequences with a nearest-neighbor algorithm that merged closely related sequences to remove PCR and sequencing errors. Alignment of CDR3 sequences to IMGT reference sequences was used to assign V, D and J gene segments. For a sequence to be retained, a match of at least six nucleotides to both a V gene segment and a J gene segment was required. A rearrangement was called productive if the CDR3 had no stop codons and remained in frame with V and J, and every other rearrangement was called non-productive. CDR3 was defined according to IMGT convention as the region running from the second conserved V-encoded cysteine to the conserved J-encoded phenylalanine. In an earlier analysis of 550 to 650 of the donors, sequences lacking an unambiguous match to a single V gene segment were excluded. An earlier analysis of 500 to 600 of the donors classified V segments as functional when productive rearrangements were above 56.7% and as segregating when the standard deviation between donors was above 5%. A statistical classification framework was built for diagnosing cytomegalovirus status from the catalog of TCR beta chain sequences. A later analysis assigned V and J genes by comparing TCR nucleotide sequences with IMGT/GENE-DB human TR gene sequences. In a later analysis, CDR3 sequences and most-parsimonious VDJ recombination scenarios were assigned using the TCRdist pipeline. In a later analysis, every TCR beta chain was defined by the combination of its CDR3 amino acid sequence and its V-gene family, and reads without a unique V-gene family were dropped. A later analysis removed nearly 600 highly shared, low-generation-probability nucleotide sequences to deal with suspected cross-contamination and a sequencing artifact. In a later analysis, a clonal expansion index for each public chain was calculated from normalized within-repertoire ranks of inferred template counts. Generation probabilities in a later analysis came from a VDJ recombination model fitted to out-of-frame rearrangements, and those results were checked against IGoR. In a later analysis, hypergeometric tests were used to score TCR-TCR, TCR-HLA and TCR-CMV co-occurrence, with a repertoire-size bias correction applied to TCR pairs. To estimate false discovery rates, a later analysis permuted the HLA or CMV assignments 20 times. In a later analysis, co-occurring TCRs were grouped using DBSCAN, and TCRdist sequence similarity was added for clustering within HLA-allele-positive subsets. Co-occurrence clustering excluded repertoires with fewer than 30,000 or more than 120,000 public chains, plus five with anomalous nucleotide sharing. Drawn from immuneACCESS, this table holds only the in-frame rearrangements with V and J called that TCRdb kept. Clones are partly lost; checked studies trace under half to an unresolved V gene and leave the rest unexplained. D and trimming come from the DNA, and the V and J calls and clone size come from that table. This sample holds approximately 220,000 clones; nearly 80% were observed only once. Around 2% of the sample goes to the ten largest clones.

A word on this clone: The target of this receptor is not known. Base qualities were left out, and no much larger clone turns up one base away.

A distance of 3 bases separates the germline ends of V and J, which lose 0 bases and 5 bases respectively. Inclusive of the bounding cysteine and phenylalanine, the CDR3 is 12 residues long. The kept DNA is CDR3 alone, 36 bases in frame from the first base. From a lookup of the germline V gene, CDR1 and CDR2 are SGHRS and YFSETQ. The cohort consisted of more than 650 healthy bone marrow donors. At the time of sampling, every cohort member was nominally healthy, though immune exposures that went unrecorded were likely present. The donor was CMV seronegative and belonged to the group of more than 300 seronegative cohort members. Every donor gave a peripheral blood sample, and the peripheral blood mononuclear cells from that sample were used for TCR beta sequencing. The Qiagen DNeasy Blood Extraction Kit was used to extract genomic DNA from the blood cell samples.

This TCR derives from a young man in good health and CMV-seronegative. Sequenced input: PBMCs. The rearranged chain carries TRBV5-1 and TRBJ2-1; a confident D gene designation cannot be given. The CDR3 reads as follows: CASSLGDNEQFF. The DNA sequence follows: TGCGCCAGCAGCTTGGGAGACAATGAGCAGTTCTTC. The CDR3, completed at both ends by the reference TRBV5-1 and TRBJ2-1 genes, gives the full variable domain KAGVTQTPRYLIKTRGQQVTLSCSPISGHRSVSWYQQTPGQGLQFLFEYFSETQRNKGNFPGRFSGRQFSNSRSEMNVSTLELGDSALYLCASSLGDNEQFFGPGTRLTVL.